The 24 T cell receptor beta chains reported below all come from one sample, sequenced in a study of graft-versus-host responses after intestinal transplantation. Here immunoSEQ multiplex PCR was the method, and the copy in TCRdb shows in-frame clones only, minus some. The data show some 70,000 clones, just under 95% seen once. The sequencing here drew on bone marrow, taken around 720 days after intestinal transplantation. These receptors all stem from a human patient who received an intestinal transplant, so some T cells may come from the graft donor.

The J gene is TRBJ2-5, the V gene TRBV7-3; D ambiguous. The J call may not be correct, given that the DNA end is closer to TRBJ2-7. The germline gives CDR1 SGHTA, CDR2 FQGTGA. This CDR3 comprises 14 residues. CDR3 sequence reads: CASSLTGYSYEQYF. In nucleotides, the CDR3 is TGTGCCAGCAGCTTAACTGGGTACTCCTACGAGCAGTACTTC.

This chain links TRBV27 with TRBJ2-7; D is unresolved. V lost 6 bases to trimming and J lost 2 bases, with 14 bases between them. Germline lookup yields CDR1 MNHEY and CDR2 SMNVEV (reference sequence). The CDR3 sequence is 14 residues long. CDR3 region: CASRSGPLPYEQYF. CDR3 bases: TGTGCCAGCAGGTCGGGCCCGCTACCCTACGAGCAGTACTTC.

In its sample, this clone was seen a few times. The chain employs TRBV5-6 and TRBJ2-5; D tentatively fits TRBD1 or TRBD2 (6 bases each). The CDR3 extends over 16 amino acids. CDR1 and CDR2 from the germline V gene are SGHDT and YYEEEE. The germline V and J ends were trimmed by 7 bases and 0 bases, with 19 bases remaining between them. CDR3 sequence (DNA): TGTGCCAGCGTAAGATCGGGGGCACTGTACCAAGAGACCCAGTACTTC. This translates into CASVRSGALYQETQYF. Based on the CDR3 plus reference TRBV5-6 and TRBJ2-5, the full variable domain is DAGVTQSPTHLIKTRGQQVTLRCSPKSGHDTVSWYQQALGQGPQFIFQYYEEEERQRGNFPDRFSGHQFPNYSSELNVNALLLGDSALYLCASVRSGALYQETQYFGPGTRLLVL.

The chain uses TRBV28 and TRBJ1-3; D is uncertain. This CDR3 spans 12 amino acids. V shed 5 bases and J shed 4 bases, with 6 bases lying between them. The germline gives CDR1 MDHEN, CDR2 SYDVKM. The CDR3 sequence: CASSTAGNTIYF. The CDR3 region has the DNA TGTGCCAGCAGTACCGCAGGAAACACCATATATTTT. Filled out from reference TRBV28 and TRBJ1-3, the complete variable domain reads DVKVTQSSRYLVKRTGEKVFLECVQDMDHENMFWYRQDPGLGLRLIYFSYDVKMKEKGDIPEGYSVSREKKERFSLILESASTNQTSMYLCASSTAGNTIYFGEGSWLTVV.

The gene calls are TRBV29-1 and TRBJ2-1; 13 nucleotides match TRBD2. The V and J ends lost 3 bases and 9 bases, in that order; junction bases with no gene match: 5. Looked up from germline, CDR1 is SQVTM and CDR2 is ANQGSEA. The CDR3 spans 14 residues. The CDR3 loop is CSVDGLAGVREQFF. The CDR3 DNA sequence: TGCAGCGTTGACGGACTAGCGGGAGTTCGTGAGCAGTTCTTC.

The chain employs TRBV29-1 and TRBJ1-1; unclear D gene. The V end was cut by 6 bases, the J end by 3 bases, with 14 bases between. CDR3 length: 13 amino acids. Germline V gene sequence: CDR1 SQVTM, CDR2 ANQGSEA. The CDR3 nucleotides read TGCAGCGTGATGACCGACCTGGACACTGAAGCTTTCTTT. Its translation: CSVMTDLDTEAFF. Filled out from reference TRBV29-1 and TRBJ1-1, the complete variable domain reads SAVISQKPSRDICQRGTSLTIQCQVDSQVTMMFWYRQQPGQSLTLIATANQGSEATYESGFVIDKFPISRPNLTFSTLTVSNMSPEDSSIYLCSVMTDLDTEAFFGQGTRLTVV.

The V and J genes are TRBV14 and TRBJ2-7, with TRBD2 matching over 12 bases. The CDR3 has 18 residues. The V gene's germline CDR1 is SGHDN and CDR2 FVKESK. With 2 bases clipped from V and 4 bases from J, the junction kept 12 bases outside the gene matches. The CDR3 nucleotides are TGTGCCAGCAGCCAACGGCTAGCGGGGGGGGCCCCAGAGTACGAGCAGTACTTC. This gives the protein CASSQRLAGGAPEYEQYF. The entire variable domain, with the rest obtained from reference TRBV14 and TRBJ2-7, is as follows: EAGVTQFPSHSVIEKGQTVTLRCDPISGHDNLYWYRRVMGKEIKFLLHFVKESKQDESGMPNNRFLAERTGGTYSTLKVQPAELEDSGVYFCASSQRLAGGAPEYEQYFGPGTRLTVT.

V is TRBV28 and J is TRBJ2-7; D call uncertain. This CDR3 is 14 amino acids long. V was pared by 3 bases and J by 2 bases, with 11 bases between. CDR1 is MDHEN, CDR2 SYDVKM, per germline. CDR3 sequence reads: CASSLPQRPYEQYF. CDR3 in DNA: TGTGCCAGCAGTTTGCCCCAAAGACCCTACGAGCAGTACTTC.

The chain has TRBV6-5 and TRBJ2-3, with D hard to call. Germline V gene lookup returns CDR1 MNHEY and CDR2 SVGAGI. V lost 0 bases and J 4 bases, leaving 5 bases between the germline ends. This CDR3 region has 13 residues. The CDR3 is CASSYSSPDTQYF. As DNA, the CDR3 is TGTGCCAGCAGTTACTCGAGTCCAGATACGCAGTATTTT.

CDR3 bases: TGTGCCAGTAGTATACTCCTCCGGGACTATGCTTCTTACGAGCAGTACTTC. Encoded protein: CASSILLRDYASYEQYF. This chain connects TRBV19 to TRBJ2-7; the match to TRBD2 covers 7 bases. Trimming at V came to 2 bases and at J to 4 bases, leaving 14 bases not matched to a gene. The CDR3 consists of 17 residues. Germline V lookup: CDR1 LNHDA, CDR2 SQIVND (reference sequence).

The chain links TRBV6-4 to TRBJ2-5; 13 bases are shared with TRBD2. J lost 4 bases, V lost 5 bases, and 4 bases had no gene match. The CDR3 covers 15 residues. Germline loops: CDR1 MRHNA, CDR2 SNTAGT. In DNA form, the CDR3 reads TGTGCCAGCAGTCCGGGACTAGCGGGGCGAGAGACCCAGTACTTC. It translates to CASSPGLAGRETQYF.

The chain links TRBV27 to TRBJ2-7; D remains ambiguous. Looked up from germline, CDR1 is MNHEY and CDR2 is SMNVEV (reference sequence). This CDR3 spans 16 amino acids. Deletions cut 0 bases from V and 5 bases from J, with 17 bases between. This chain's CDR3 is CASSLSSGLIGNEQYF. CDR3 sequence (DNA): TGTGCCAGCAGTTTATCTTCGGGCCTGATAGGGAACGAGCAGTACTTC.

The sample holds a few counts of this clone. The chain uses TRBV6-1 and TRBJ1-2; D ambiguous. The germline V gene encodes CDR1 MNHNS and CDR2 SASEGT. Deletions cut 7 bases from V and 8 bases from J, with 23 bases between. This CDR3 contains 15 residues. CDR3 protein: CASMYPGHKSDGYTF. In DNA form, the CDR3 reads TGTGCCAGCATGTATCCAGGCCACAAGAGTGACGGCTACACCTTC.

The chain couples TRBV10-3 to TRBJ1-2, with TRBD1 identical over 10 bases. V was pared by 5 bases and J by 0 bases, with 6 bases of the junction left unmatched. The V gene's germline CDR1 is ENHRY and CDR2 SYGVKD. The CDR3 covers 16 residues. In DNA form, the CDR3 reads TGTGCCATCAGTCTCCGGGACAGGGGATCTAACTATGGCTACACCTTC. Its translation: CAISLRDRGSNYGYTF.

The chain links TRBV6-6 to TRBJ1-2; tentatively, D is TRBD1 (6 bases). This CDR3 has 11 amino acids. Germline V gene data show CDR1 as MNHNY and CDR2 as SVGAGI (reference sequence). V shed 6 bases and J shed 8 bases, with 10 bases lying between them. CDR3 in amino acids: CASSHGQGYTF. The CDR3 bases are TGTGCCAGCAGCCACGGACAGGGCTACACCTTC.

The chain joins TRBV10-2 to TRBJ2-2; unclear D gene. Germline lookup yields CDR1 WSHSY and CDR2 SAAADI. V lost 3 bases, J lost 6 bases, and 8 bases lay in between. The CDR3 runs to 13 residues. The CDR3 region is CASSESSAGELFF. The CDR3 nucleotides read TGCGCCAGCAGTGAATCCAGCGCCGGGGAGCTGTTTTTT.

This clone was recorded once. The chain employs TRBV28 and TRBJ1-6; D gene unclear. The CDR3 is 15 residues long. CDR1 is MDHEN and CDR2 is SYDVKM in the germline V gene. Trimming took off 5 bases at V and 0 bases at J, with 8 bases between the two ends. In nucleotides, the CDR3 is TGTGCCAGCAGTCCTAAATTCTCCTATAATTCACCCCTCCACTTT. Translation gives CASSPKFSYNSPLHF.

DNA of the CDR3: TGTGCCAGCGCCGTGATTGGGACAGCCTTCGCAGATACGCAGTATTTT. Residues: CASAVIGTAFADTQYF. This rearrangement joins TRBV5-6 to TRBJ2-3, with 7 positions matching TRBD1. With V trimmed by 7 bases and J by 4 bases, 15 bases remained unmatched. The germline gives CDR1 SGHDT, CDR2 YYEEEE. CDR3 length equals 16 residues.

This clone came up once. The CDR3, as DNA: TGCGCCAGCAGCCATCCCGAAGGGGGATTCTACGAGCAGTACTTC. This translates into CASSHPEGGFYEQYF. This rearrangement joins TRBV4-1 to TRBJ2-7; a weak D match, TRBD1 (6 bases). V lost 3 bases and J lost 3, with 15 bases in between. CDR1 MGHRA and CDR2 YSYEKL come from the germline V gene. This CDR3 is 15 amino acids long.

This rearrangement joins TRBV11-2 to TRBJ2-2, with TRBD2 identical over 10 bases. The CDR3 contains 16 residues. Trimming took 4 bases from V and 5 from J; bases not matched to a gene: 7. Germline CDR1 and CDR2: SGHAT and FQNNGV. The CDR3 loop is CASSYSSGSTTGELFF. The CDR3 bases are TGTGCCAGCAGCTACTCTAGCGGGAGCACAACCGGGGAGCTGTTTTTT.

V gene TRBV5-1 combines with J gene TRBJ2-3; D may be TRBD1 (5 bases). In germline, CDR1 is SGHRS, CDR2 YFSETQ. The CDR3 contains 15 residues. The V and J ends lost 1 base and 2 bases respectively, with 11 bases between them. The CDR3 DNA is TGCGCCAGCAGCTTGTGGGGCGGCTACACAGATACGCAGTATTTT. Encoded protein: CASSLWGGYTDTQYF.

The chain combines TRBV14 with TRBJ1-5; D is uncertain. The CDR3 is 21 amino acids. The V gene's germline CDR1 is SGHDN and CDR2 FVKESK. V was trimmed by 2 bases and J by 7 bases, leaving 33 bases between them. CDR3 DNA sequence: TGTGCCAGCAGCCAAAAATTACCCCCCTCCCTCCTTGACTTACAGACCCAGCCCCAGCATTTT. This codes for CASSQKLPPSLLDLQTQPQHF.

DNA for the CDR3: TGCGCCAGCAGCTTGGAGGACAGGGCCTTTTTCCAAGAGACCCAGTACTTC. Its protein product is CASSLEDRAFFQETQYF. The chain couples TRBV5-1 to TRBJ2-5; TRBD1 matches 8 bases. Per the germline V gene, CDR1 is SGHRS and CDR2 is YFSETQ. The CDR3 is 17 amino acids. Unmatched junction bases numbered 8, after V lost 0 bases and J lost 1 base.

CDR3 in amino acids: CASSLDRGLYGYTF. CDR3 sequence (DNA): TGTGCCAGCAGCTTAGATCGGGGGTTATATGGCTACACCTTC. This chain uses TRBV7-1 with TRBJ1-2, with TRBD1 as a possible D gene (5 bases). TRBV7-1 is assigned to the ORF class and has an uncertain function. Trimming removed 4 bases from V and 5 bases from J, with 14 bases in between. The CDR3 has 14 amino acids.